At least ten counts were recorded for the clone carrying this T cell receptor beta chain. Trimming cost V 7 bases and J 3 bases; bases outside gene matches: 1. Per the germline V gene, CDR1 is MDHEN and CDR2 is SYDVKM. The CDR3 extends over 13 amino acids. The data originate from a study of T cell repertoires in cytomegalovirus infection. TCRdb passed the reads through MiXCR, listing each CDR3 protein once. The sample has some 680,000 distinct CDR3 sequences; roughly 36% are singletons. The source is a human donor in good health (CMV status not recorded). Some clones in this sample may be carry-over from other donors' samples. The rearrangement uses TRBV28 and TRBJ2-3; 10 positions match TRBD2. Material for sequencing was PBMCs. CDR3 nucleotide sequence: TGTGCCAGCATAGCGGGAGGAACAGATACGCAGTATTTT. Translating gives CASIAGGTDTQYF. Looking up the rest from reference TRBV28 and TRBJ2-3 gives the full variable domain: DVKVTQSSRYLVKRTGEKVFLECVQDMDHENMFWYRQDPGLGLRLIYFSYDVKMKEKGDIPEGYSVSREKKERFSLILESASTNQTSMYLCASIAGGTDTQYFGPGTRLTVL.